Listed below are T cell receptor beta chains from one sample, sequenced in a study of CD8+ T cells in alopecia areata. This table comes from immunoSEQ multiplex PCR, and its TCRdb copy is limited to in-frame clones, with some not included. The sample lists fewer than 250,000 clones, roughly 60% occurring once. The sequencing used CD4+ T cells sorted from blood, collected at week 24, from a patient treated with tofacitinib. These receptors all stem from a human donor with alopecia areata. Both conserved end residues are part of each CDR3. The D gene is left open where the match is weak. Some rows have no size entry. The others give once, few or many, or a class for an expanded clone.

d_gene,j_gene,v_gene,abundance,CDR3nt,CDR3aa
.,TRBJ2-7,TRBV11-3,few,TGTGCCAGCAGCTTAAGCTTGGTACAGGGCTACGAGCAGTACTTC,CASSLSLVQGYEQYF
.,TRBJ2-7,TRBV29-1,.,TGCAGCGCCAACGCCGGAAGAGAGCAGTACTTC,CSANAGREQYF
.,TRBJ1-5,TRBV6-6,.,TGTGCCAGCAGTTACATGGGCGCAGTCAATCAGCCCCAGCATTTT,CASSYMGAVNQPQHF
TRBD2,TRBJ2-5,TRBV9,.,TGTGCCAGCAGCGTAGCTACTAGCGGGGGGCGCCAAGAGACCCAGTACTTC,CASSVATSGGRQETQYF
.,TRBJ1-1,TRBV30,.,TGTGCCTGGAAGCCTGACAACACTGAAGCTTTCTTT,CAWKPDNTEAFF
.,TRBJ1-2,TRBV5-1,.,TGCGCCAGCAGCCTCCGCGCGGGGGAGGACGAGGGCTACACCTTC,CASSLRAGEDEGYTF
.,TRBJ2-1,TRBV2,few,TGTGCCAGCAGTGTCGGGACCAGCTCCTACAATGAGCAGTTCTTC,CASSVGTSSYNEQFF
.,TRBJ1-2,TRBV18,.,TGTGCCAGCTCACCAGATCGTAGCTATGGCTACACCTTC,CASSPDRSYGYTF
TRBD2,TRBJ2-7,TRBV18,.,TGTGCCAGCTCACTCCGGACTAGCGGGGGTTCTCTCCCCTACGAGCAGTACTTC,CASSLRTSGGSLPYEQYF
TRBD1,TRBJ2-3,TRBV29-1,.,TGCAGCGCCCAGACAGGGGGTGGGGCAGATACGCAGTATTTT,CSAQTGGGADTQYF
.,TRBJ1-1,TRBV29-1,.,TGCAGCGTTCAGGGCCTATCGAACACTGAAGCTTTCTTT,CSVQGLSNTEAFF
.,TRBJ1-5,TRBV14,.,TGTGCCAGCAGCCAATCCTTAAATCAGCCCCAGCATTTT,CASSQSLNQPQHF
.,TRBJ1-1,TRBV12-5,.,TGTGCTAGTGGTTTGGTCACAGGGACTGAAGCTTTCTTT,CASGLVTGTEAFF
.,TRBJ2-6,TRBV4-3,.,TGCGCCAGCAGCGTGCAAACCAGGGTGTCTGGGGCCAACGTCCTGACTTTC,CASSVQTRVSGANVLTF
.,TRBJ2-5,TRBV6-5,few,TGTGCCAGCAACAGGGACCCCCAAGAGACCCAGTACTTC,CASNRDPQETQYF
.,TRBJ1-4,TRBV30,.,TGTGCCTGCTATACTTCCAGGGGAACTAATGAAAAACTGTTTTTT,CACYTSRGTNEKLFF
TRBD2,TRBJ2-3,TRBV30,.,TGTGCCTGTGGGAGGGGTAAGGCAGATACGCAGTATTTT,CACGRGKADTQYF
.,TRBJ2-5,TRBV5-1,.,TGCGCCAGCAGCTTACAAACAGACCAAGAGACCCAGTACTTC,CASSLQTDQETQYF
.,TRBJ2-1,TRBV29-1,.,TGCAGCGTTGAAGTTTTTAAGAATGAGCAGTTCTTC,CSVEVFKNEQFF
.,TRBJ1-2,TRBV19,.,TGTGCCAGTAGTATAGGTGGGACTGACTATGGCTACACCTTC,CASSIGGTDYGYTF
.,TRBJ2-1,TRBV25-1,.,TGTGCCAGCACGGAGTCAATTGGGACCAATGAGCAGTTCTTC,CASTESIGTNEQFF
.,TRBJ2-1,TRBV19,.,TGTGCCAGTAGTATCGGGGGAAATGAGCAGTTCTTC,CASSIGGNEQFF
TRBD2,TRBJ2-3,TRBV30,.,TGTGCCTGGGTAGCGGGGGGCCATCCTAGCACAGATACGCAGTATTTT,CAWVAGGHPSTDTQYF
.,TRBJ1-3,TRBV5-1,once,TGCGCCAGCAGCGTCTACGGGGGTGGAAACACCATATATTTT,CASSVYGGGNTIYF
.,TRBJ1-2,TRBV5-5,.,TGTGCCAGCAGCCCATCAATCCAGTCGGGACTGTGGGGCTACACCTTC,CASSPSIQSGLWGYTF
.,TRBJ2-5,TRBV6-4,.,TGTGCCAGCAGAGAGACCCAGTACTTC,CASRETQYF
TRBD1,TRBJ1-1,TRBV9,.,TGTGCCAGCAGCTACGCGCAGGGGGTGATCACTGAAGCTTTCTTT,CASSYAQGVITEAFF
TRBD1,TRBJ1-2,TRBV30,.,TGTGCCTGGAGGGACCTAGGACAGGCGGATGGCTACACCTTC,CAWRDLGQADGYTF
TRBD1,TRBJ1-6,TRBV9,.,TGTGCCAGCAGCGTAGCGGGACAGGCCCTTTCACCCCTCCACTTT,CASSVAGQALSPLHF
.,TRBJ2-7,TRBV29-1,.,TGCAGCGTTGGAGGGAGCCACGAGCAGTACTTC,CSVGGSHEQYF
TRBD1,TRBJ1-2,TRBV28,.,TGTGCCAGCAGTTTTCCGGACAGGGATGGTGGCTACACCTTC,CASSFPDRDGGYTF
.,TRBJ2-5,TRBV18,.,TGTGCCAGCTCACCGGACCCTTTCGAGACCCAGTACTTC,CASSPDPFETQYF